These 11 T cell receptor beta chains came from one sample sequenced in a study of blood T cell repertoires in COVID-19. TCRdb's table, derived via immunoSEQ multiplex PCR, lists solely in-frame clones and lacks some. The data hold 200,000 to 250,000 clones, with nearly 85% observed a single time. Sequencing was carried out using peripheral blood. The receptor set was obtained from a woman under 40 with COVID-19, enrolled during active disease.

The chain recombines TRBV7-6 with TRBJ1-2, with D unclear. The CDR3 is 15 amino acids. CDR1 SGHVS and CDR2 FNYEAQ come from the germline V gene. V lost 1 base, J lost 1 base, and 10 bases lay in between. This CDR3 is CASSLEANFNYGYTF. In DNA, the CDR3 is TGTGCCAGCAGCTTAGAAGCTAATTTTAACTATGGCTACACCTTC.

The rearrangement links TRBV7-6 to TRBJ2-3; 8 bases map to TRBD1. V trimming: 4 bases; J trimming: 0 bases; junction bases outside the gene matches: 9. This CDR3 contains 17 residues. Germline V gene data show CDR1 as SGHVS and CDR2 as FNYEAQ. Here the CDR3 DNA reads TGTGCCAGCAGCTCACCGACAGGGGCCTCTAGCACAGATACGCAGTATTTT. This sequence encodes CASSSPTGASSTDTQYF.

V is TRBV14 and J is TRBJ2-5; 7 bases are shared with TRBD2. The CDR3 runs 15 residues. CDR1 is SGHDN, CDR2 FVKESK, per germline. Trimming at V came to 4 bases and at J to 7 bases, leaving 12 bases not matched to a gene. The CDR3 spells CASSPLIGAGRTQYF. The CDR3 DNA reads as TGTGCCAGCAGCCCCCTCATAGGAGCGGGGCGGACCCAGTACTTC.

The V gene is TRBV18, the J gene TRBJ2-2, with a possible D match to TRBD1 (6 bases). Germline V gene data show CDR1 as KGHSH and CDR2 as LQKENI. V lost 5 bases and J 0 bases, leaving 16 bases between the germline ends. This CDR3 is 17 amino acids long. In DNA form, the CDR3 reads TGTGCCAGCTCATCAGCACTCAGGGGTGCGAACACCGGGGAGCTGTTTTTT. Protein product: CASSSALRGANTGELFF. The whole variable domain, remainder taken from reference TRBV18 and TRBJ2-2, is NAGVMQNPRHLVRRRGQEARLRCSPMKGHSHVYWYRQLPEEGLKFMVYLQKENIIDESGMPKERFSAEFPKEGPSILRIQQVVRGDSAAYFCASSSALRGANTGELFFGEGSRLTVL.

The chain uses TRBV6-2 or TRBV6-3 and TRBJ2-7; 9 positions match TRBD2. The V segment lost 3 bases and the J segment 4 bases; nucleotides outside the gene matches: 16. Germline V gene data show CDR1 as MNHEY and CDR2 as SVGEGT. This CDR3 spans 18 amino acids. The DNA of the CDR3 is TGTGCCAGCAGTTATCCGAACCCAACTAGCGGGCTCGCATACGAGCAGTACTTC. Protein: CASSYPNPTSGLAYEQYF.

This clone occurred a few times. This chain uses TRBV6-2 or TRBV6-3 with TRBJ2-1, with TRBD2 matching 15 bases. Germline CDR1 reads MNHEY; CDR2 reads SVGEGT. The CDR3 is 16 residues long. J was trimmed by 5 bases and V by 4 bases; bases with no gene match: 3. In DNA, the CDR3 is TGTGCCAGCAGTTGGGGACTAGCGGGAGGTAACAATGAGCAGTTCTTC. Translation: CASSWGLAGGNNEQFF.

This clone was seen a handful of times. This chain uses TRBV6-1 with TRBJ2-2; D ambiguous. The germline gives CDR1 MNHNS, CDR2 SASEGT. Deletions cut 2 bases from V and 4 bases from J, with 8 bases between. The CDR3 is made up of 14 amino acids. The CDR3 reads CASSEQDGTGELFF. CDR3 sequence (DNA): TGTGCCAGCAGTGAACAGGATGGCACCGGGGAGCTGTTTTTT.

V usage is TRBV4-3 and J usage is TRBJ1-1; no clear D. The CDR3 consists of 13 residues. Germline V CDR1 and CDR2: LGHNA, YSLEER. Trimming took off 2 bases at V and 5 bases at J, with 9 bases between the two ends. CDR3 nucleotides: TGCGCCAGCAGCCAAACGAGGGCTACTGAAGCTTTCTTT. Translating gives CASSQTRATEAFF.

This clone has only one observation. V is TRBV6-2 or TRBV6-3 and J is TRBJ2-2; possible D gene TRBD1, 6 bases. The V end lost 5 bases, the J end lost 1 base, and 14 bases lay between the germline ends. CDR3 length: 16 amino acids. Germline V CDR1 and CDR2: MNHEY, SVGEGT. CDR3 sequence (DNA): TGTGCCAGCAGTCAACAGGGACGGGTGAACACCGGGGAGCTGTTTTTT. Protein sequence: CASSQQGRVNTGELFF.

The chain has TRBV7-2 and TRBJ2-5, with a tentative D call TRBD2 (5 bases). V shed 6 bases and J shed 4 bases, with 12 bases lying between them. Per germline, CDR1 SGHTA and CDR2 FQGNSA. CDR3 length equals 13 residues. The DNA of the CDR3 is TGTGCCAGCAGAAGCGGATCCGGAGAGACCCAGTACTTC. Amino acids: CASRSGSGETQYF. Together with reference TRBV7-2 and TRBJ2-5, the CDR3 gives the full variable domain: GAGVSQSPSNKVTEKGKDVELRCDPISGHTALYWYRQSLGQGLEFLIYFQGNSAPDKSGLPSDRFSAERTGGSVSTLTIQRTQQEDSAVYLCASRSGSGETQYFGPGTRLLVL.

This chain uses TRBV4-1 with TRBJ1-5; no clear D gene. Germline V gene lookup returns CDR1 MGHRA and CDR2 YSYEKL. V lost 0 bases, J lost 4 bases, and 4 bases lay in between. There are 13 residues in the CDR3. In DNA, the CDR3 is TGCGCCAGCAGCCAAGATGAGAATCAGCCCCAGCATTTT. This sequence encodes CASSQDENQPQHF.